The rows below give T cell receptor beta chains drawn from one sample of a study of blood T cell repertoires in COVID-19. The repertoire was sequenced with immunoSEQ multiplex PCR; TCRdb's copy has only in-frame clones and lacks some. The table includes 200,000 to 300,000 clones, almost 90% detected once. The sequencing sample was made of peripheral blood. The receptors stem from a man older than 75 with acute or convalescent COVID-19. Both conserved end residues are part of each CDR3. A D gene is named only where the DNA matches it firmly. The size entry is marked missing in some rows and otherwise reads once, few, many or a size class.

V gene,clone size,D gene,J gene,CDR3 DNA,CDR3 protein
TRBV6-5,once,TRBD1,TRBJ2-2,TGTGCCAGCAGTAGGGACAGGGGCACCGGGGAGCTGTTTTTT,CASSRDRGTGELFF
TRBV11-2,NA,NA,TRBJ1-5,TGTGCCAGCAGCTTAAGCCGCAATCAGCCCCAGCATTTT,CASSLSRNQPQHF
TRBV5-1,NA,NA,TRBJ2-7,TGCGCCAGCAGCTTACTACAGGGCTACGAGCAGTACTTC,CASSLLQGYEQYF
TRBV3-1/TRBV3-2,NA,NA,TRBJ2-7,TGTGCCAGCAGCTACGGGATATACGAGCAGTACTTC,CASSYGIYEQYF
TRBV29-1,NA,NA,TRBJ1-2,TGCAGCGTTGAAGTAGGGGGACAACGAGTAGATAACTATGGCTACACCTTC,CSVEVGGQRVDNYGYTF
TRBV3-1/TRBV3-2,NA,TRBD2,TRBJ2-3,TGTGCCAGCAGCGATCTAGCGGGGGGATTCACAGATACGCAGTATTTT,CASSDLAGGFTDTQYF
TRBV7-6,NA,TRBD1,TRBJ2-6,TGTGCCAGCAGCTTAAGGGGACAGGGGAGCTCTGGGGCCAACGTCCTGACTTTC,CASSLRGQGSSGANVLTF
TRBV27,NA,TRBD1,TRBJ1-2,TGTGCCAGCAGGGGGTTCGAACAGGGGAACTATGGCTACACCTTC,CASRGFEQGNYGYTF
TRBV6-2/TRBV6-3,NA,NA,TRBJ2-5,TGTGCCAGCAGTTATAGAGGGAACCCCCCGGAGACCCAGTACTTC,CASSYRGNPPETQYF
TRBV28,NA,NA,TRBJ1-1,TGTGCCAGCAGCCCCGGGATGCCGGGCGGGACTGAAGCTTTCTTT,CASSPGMPGGTEAFF